This T cell receptor beta chain derives from a study of T cell changes during pregnancy in multiple sclerosis. The V gene's germline CDR1 is MNHNS and CDR2 SASEGT. The CDR3 runs 15 residues. The V gene lost 4 bases and the J gene lost 2 bases, with 12 bases spanning the gap. Produced via immunoSEQ multiplex PCR; TCRdb's table is partial and in-frame only. The sample consists of over 65,000 clones, less than 95% of them appearing once. The sample was peripheral blood, taken in the third trimester of pregnancy. The source of this sequence is a female donor with multiple sclerosis, enrolled in a pregnancy study. This chain links TRBV6-1 with TRBJ1-5; unclear D gene. CDR3 nucleotides: TGTGCCAGCAGTGTGACCTTGGGAGGCAATCAGCCCCAGCATTTT. Protein product: CASSVTLGGNQPQHF.